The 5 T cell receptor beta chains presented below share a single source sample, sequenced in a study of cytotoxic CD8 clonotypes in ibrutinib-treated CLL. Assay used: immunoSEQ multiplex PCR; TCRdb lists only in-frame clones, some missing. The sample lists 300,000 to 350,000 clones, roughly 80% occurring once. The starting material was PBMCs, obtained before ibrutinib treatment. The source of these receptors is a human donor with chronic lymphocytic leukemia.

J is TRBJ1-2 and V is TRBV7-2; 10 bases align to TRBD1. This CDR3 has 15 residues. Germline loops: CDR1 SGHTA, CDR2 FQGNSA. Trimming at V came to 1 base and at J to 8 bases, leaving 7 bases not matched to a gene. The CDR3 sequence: CASSLGGTGVEGYTF. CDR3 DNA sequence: TGTGCCAGCAGCTTAGGGGGGACAGGGGTGGAGGGCTACACCTTC.

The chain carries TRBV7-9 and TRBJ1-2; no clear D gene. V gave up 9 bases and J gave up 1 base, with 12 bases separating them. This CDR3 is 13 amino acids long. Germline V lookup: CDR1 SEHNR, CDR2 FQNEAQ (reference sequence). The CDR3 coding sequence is TGTGCCAGTACGATGATTGTTAACTATGGCTACACCTTC. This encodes CASTMIVNYGYTF.

The CDR3: CASSAGLAGVVNEQFF. The CDR3 bases are TGTGCCAGCAGTGCGGGACTAGCGGGAGTCGTGAATGAGCAGTTCTTC. The chain carries TRBV2 and TRBJ2-1; 14 nucleotides agree with TRBD2. From germline, CDR1 is SNHLY and CDR2 FYNNEI. V shed 4 bases, J shed 7 bases, and the junction held 6 bases outside the gene matches. This CDR3 has 16 residues.

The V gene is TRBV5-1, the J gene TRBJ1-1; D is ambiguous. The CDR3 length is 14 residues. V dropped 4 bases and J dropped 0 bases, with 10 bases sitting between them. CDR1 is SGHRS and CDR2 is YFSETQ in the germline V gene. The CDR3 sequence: CASSRDIMNTEAFF. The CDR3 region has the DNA TGCGCCAGCAGCCGAGACATTATGAACACTGAAGCTTTCTTT.

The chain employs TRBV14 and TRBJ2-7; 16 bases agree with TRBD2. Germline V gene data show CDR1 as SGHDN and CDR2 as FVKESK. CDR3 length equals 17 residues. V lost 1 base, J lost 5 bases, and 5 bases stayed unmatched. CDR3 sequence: CASSQVGTSGRANEQYF. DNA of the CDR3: TGTGCCAGCAGCCAAGTAGGGACTAGCGGGAGGGCCAACGAGCAGTACTTC.